This TCR beta chain was captured by sequencing in a study of T-cell memory formation after mild COVID-19. One entry per CDR3 protein results from TCRdb running MiXCR on the 5' RACE reads. The repertoire consists of 350,000 to 450,000 distinct CDR3 sequences, with about 19% occurring once and the leading ten covering around 8%. Germline V gives CDR1 PRHDT, CDR2 FYEKMQ (reference sequence). Trimming at V came to 1 base and at J to 1 base, leaving 7 bases not matched to a gene. CDR3 size: 18 residues. The receptor was derived from an adult woman who had mild COVID-19 (a few samples of this study predate the infection). Cell type and time point are not known. The source material was PBMCs or a T cell subset sorted from them (not recorded which). The genes are TRBV13 and TRBJ2-1, with 10 bases matching TRBD2. CDR3: CASSLVLAGIRSYNEQFF. The DNA for the CDR3 is TGTGCCAGCAGCTTAGTACTAGCGGGGATTAGGTCCTACAATGAGCAGTTCTTC. Complete variable domain (other parts from reference TRBV13 and TRBJ2-1): AAGVIQSPRHLIKEKRETATLKCYPIPRHDTVYWYQQGPGQDPQFLISFYEKMQSDKGSIPDRFSAQQFSDYHSELNMSSLELGDSALYFCASSLVLAGIRSYNEQFFGPGTRLTVL.